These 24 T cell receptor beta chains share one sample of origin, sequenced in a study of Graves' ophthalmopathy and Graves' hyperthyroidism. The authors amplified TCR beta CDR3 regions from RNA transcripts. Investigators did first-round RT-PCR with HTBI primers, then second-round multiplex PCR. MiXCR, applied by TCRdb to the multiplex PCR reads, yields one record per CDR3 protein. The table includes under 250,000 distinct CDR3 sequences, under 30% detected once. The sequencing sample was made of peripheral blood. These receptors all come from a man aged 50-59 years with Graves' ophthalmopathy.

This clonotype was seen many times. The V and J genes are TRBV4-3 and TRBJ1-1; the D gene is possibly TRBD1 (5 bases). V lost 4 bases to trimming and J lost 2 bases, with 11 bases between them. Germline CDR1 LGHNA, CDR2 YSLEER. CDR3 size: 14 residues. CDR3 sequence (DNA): TGCGCCAGCAGCCCGACGACAGCAAACACTGAAGCTTTCTTT. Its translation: CASSPTTANTEAFF.

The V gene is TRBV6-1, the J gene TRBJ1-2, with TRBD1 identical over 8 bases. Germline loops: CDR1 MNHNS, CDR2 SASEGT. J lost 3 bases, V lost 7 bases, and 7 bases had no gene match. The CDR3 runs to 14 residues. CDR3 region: CASTKDREYYGYTF. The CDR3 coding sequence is TGTGCCAGCACTAAGGACAGGGAATACTATGGCTACACCTTC.

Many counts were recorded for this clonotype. CDR3 loop: CASSKTPPGQGAYEQYF. The CDR3 coding sequence is TGCGCCAGCAGCAAGACCCCGCCGGGACAGGGGGCATACGAGCAGTACTTC. The rearrangement links TRBV5-1 to TRBJ2-7, with 12 bases matching TRBD1. Germline-derived CDR1 and CDR2 are SGHRS and YFSETQ. V shed 4 bases and J 4 bases; nucleotides not matched to a gene: 12. The CDR3 totals 17 residues.

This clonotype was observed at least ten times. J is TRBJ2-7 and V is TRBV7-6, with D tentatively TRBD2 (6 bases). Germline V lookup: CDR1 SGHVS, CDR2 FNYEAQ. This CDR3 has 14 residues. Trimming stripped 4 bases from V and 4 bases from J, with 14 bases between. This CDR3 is CASSSPTSSYEQYF. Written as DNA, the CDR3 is TGTGCCAGCAGCTCACCGACTAGTTCGTACGAGCAGTACTTC.

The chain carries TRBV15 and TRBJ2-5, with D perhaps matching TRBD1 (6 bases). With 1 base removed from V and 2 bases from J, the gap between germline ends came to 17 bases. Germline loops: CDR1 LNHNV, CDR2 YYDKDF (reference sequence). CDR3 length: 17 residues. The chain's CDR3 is CATSRVVRTDYQETQYF. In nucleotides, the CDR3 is TGTGCCACCAGCAGAGTGGTAAGGACAGATTATCAAGAGACCCAGTACTTC.

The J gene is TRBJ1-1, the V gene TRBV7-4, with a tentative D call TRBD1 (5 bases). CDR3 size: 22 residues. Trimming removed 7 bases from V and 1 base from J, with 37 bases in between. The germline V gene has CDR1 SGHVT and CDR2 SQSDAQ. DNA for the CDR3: TGTGCCAGCATACATTTTCCATTTCCGCTGACCCGGGACCCAGAAACGAACACTGAAGCTTTCTTT. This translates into CASIHFPFPLTRDPETNTEAFF.

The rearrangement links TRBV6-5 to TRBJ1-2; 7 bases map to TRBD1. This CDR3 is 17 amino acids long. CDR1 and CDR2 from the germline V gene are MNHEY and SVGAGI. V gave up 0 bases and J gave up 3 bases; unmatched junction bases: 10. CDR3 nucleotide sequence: TGTGCCAGCAGTTACTCAAGGACAGTCCAGGGGGACTATGGCTACACCTTC. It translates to CASSYSRTVQGDYGYTF.

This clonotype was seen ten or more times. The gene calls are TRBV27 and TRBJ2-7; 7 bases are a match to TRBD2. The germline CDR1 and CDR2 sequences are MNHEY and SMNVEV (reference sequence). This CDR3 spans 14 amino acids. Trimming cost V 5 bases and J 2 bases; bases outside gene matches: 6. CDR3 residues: CASSGERGAYEQYF. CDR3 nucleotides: TGTGCCAGCAGTGGGGAACGGGGGGCCTACGAGCAGTACTTC.

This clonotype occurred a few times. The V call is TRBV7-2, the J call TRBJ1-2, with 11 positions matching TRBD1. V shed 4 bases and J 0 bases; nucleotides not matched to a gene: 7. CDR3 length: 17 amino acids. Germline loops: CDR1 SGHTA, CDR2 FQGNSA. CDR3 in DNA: TGTGCCAGCAGCTCCCGGACAGGGGGCCGGTCTAACTATGGCTACACCTTC. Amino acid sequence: CASSSRTGGRSNYGYTF.

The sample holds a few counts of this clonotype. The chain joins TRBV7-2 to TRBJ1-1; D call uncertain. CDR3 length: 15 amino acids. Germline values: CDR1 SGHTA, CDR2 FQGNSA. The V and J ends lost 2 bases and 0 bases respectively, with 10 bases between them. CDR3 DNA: TGTGCCAGCAGCTTAAGGGCAGACATGAACACTGAAGCTTTCTTT. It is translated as CASSLRADMNTEAFF.

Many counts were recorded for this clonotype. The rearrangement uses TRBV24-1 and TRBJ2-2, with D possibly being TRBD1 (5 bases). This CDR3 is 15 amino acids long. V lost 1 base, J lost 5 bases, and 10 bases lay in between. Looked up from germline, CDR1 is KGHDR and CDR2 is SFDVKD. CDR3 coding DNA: TGTGCCACCAGTGATTTCCAGGGTAGGACCGGGGAGCTGTTTTTT. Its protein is CATSDFQGRTGELFF.

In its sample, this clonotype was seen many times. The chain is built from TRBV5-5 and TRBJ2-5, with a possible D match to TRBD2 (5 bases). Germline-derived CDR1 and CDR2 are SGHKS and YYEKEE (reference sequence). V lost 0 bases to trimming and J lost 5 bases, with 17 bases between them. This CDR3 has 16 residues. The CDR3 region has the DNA TGTGCCAGCAGCTTGGATTGGGCGATGGAGGTGGAGACCCAGTACTTC. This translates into CASSLDWAMEVETQYF. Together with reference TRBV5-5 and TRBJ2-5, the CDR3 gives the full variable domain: DAGVTQSPTHLIKTRGQQVTLRCSPISGHKSVSWYQQVLGQGPQFIFQYYEKEERGRGNFPDRFSARQFPNYSSELNVNALLLGDSALYLCASSLDWAMEVETQYFGPGTRLLVL.

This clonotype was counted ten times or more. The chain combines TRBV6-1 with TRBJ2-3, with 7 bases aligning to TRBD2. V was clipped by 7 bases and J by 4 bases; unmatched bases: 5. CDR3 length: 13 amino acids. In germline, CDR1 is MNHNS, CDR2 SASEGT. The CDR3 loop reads CASKGRAADTQYF. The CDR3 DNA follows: TGTGCCAGCAAGGGGAGGGCGGCAGATACGCAGTATTTT.

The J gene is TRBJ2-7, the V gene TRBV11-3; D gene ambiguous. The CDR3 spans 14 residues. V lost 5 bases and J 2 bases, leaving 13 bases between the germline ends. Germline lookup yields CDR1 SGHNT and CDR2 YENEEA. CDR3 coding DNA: TGTGCCAGCAGCCCGCCTTGGTCACCCTACGAGCAGTACTTC. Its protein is CASSPPWSPYEQYF. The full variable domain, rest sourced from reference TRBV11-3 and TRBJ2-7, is EAGVVQSPRYKIIEKKQPVAFWCNPISGHNTLYWYLQNLGQGPELLIRYENEEAVDDSQLPKDRFSAERLKGVDSTLKIQPAELGDSAVYLCASSPPWSPYEQYFGPGTRLTVT.

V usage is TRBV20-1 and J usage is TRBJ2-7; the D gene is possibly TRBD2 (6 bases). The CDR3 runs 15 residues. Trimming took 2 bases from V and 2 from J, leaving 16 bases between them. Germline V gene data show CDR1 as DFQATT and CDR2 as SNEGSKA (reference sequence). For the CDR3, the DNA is TGCAGTGCTAGATCTCCTAGCGAGGGGACCTACGAGCAGTACTTC. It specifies CSARSPSEGTYEQYF.

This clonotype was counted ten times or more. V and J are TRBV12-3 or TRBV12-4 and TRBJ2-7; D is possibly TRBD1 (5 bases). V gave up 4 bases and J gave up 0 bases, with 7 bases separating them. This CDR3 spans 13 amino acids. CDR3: CASSSTASYEQYF. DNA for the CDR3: TGTGCCAGCAGTTCGACAGCCTCCTACGAGCAGTACTTC.

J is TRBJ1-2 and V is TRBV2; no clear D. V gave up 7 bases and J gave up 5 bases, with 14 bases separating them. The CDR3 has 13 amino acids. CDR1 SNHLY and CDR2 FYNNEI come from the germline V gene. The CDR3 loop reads CASKAHTPYGYTF. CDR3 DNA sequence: TGTGCCAGCAAGGCCCACACGCCTTATGGCTACACCTTC.

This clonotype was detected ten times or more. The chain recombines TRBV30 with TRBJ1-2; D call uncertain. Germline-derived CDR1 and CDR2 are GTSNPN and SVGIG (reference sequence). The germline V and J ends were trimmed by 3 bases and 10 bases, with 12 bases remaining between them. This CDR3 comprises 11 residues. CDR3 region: CAWSQRSNYTF. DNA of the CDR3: TGTGCCTGGAGCCAGAGGAGTAACTACACCTTC. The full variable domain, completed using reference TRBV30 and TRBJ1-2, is SQTIHQWPATLVQPVGSPLSLECTVEGTSNPNLYWYRQAAGRGLQLLFYSVGIGQISSEVPQNLSASRPQDRQFILSSKKLLLSDSGFYLCAWSQRSNYTFGSGTRLTVV.

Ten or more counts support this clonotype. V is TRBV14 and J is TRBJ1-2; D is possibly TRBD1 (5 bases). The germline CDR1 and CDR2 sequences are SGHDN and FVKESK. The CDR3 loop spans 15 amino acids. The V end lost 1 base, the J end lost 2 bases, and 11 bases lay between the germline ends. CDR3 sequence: CASSQGFGGNYGYTF. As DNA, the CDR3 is TGTGCCAGCAGCCAAGGGTTTGGGGGAAACTATGGCTACACCTTC.

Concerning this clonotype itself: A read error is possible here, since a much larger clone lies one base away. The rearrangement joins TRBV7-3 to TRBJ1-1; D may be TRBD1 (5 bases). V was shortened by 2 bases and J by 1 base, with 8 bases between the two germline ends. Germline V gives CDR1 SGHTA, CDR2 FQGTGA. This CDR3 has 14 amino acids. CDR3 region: CASSLGTENTEAFF. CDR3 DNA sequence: TGTGCCAGCAGCTTAGGGACCGAGAACACTGAAGCTTTCTTT.

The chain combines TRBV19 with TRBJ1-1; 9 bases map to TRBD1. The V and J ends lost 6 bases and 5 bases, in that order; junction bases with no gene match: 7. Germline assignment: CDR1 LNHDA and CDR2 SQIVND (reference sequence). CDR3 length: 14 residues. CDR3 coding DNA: TGTGCCAGTAGCGCCGGGACAGGGCATACTGAAGCTTTCTTT. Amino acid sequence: CASSAGTGHTEAFF.

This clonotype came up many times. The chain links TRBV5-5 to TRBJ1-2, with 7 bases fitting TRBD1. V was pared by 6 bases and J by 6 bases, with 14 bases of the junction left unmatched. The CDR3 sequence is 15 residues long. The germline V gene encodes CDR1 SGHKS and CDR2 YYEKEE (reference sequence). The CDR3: CASTPGGGVMDGYTF. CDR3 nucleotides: TGTGCCAGCACCCCCGGAGGGGGCGTTATGGATGGCTACACCTTC.

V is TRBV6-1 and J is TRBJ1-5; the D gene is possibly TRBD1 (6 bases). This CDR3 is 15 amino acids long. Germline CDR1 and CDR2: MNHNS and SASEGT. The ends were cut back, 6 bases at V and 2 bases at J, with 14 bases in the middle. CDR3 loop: CASRQSGQRNQPQHF. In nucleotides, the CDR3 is TGTGCCAGCAGGCAGTCCGGACAGCGCAATCAGCCCCAGCATTTT.

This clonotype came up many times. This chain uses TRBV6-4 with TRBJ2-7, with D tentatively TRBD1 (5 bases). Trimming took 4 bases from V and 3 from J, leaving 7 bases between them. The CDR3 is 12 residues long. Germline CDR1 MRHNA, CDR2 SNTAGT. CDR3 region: CASSGQFYEQYF. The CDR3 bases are TGTGCCAGCAGTGGACAGTTCTACGAGCAGTACTTC.